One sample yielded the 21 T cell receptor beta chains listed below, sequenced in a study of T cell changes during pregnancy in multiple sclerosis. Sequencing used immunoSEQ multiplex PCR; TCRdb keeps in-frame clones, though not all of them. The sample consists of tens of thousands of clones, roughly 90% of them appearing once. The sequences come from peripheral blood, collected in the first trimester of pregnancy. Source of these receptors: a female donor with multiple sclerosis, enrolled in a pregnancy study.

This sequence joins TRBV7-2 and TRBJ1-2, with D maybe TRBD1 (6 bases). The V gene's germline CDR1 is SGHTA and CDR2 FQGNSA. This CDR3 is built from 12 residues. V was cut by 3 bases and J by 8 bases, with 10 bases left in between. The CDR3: CASSFTGTGYTF. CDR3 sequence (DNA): TGTGCCAGCAGCTTCACAGGGACCGGCTACACCTTC.

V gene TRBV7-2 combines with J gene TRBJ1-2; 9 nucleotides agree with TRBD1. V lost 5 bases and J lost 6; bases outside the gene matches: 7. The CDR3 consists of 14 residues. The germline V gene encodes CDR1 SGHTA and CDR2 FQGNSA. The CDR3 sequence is CASSARTGDHGYTF. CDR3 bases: TGTGCCAGCAGCGCCCGGACAGGGGATCATGGCTACACCTTC.

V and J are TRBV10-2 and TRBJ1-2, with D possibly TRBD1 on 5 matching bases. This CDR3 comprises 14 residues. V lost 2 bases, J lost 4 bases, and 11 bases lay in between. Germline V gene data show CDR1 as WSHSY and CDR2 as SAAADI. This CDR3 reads CASSEDSSFYGYTF. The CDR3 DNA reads TGCGCCAGCAGTGAGGACAGCTCATTCTATGGCTACACCTTC.

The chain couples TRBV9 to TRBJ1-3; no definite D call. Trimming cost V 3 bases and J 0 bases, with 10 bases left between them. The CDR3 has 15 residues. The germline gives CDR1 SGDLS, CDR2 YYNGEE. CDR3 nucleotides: TGTGCCAGCAGCGAGCAGGCTTTCTCTGGAAACACCATATATTTT. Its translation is CASSEQAFSGNTIYF.

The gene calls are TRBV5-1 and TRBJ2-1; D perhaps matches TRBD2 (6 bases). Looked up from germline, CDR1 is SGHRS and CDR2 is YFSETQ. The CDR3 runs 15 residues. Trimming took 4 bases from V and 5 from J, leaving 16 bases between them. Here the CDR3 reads CASSPEGLRNNEQFF. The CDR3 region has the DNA TGCGCCAGCAGCCCTGAGGGACTGCGCAACAATGAGCAGTTCTTC.

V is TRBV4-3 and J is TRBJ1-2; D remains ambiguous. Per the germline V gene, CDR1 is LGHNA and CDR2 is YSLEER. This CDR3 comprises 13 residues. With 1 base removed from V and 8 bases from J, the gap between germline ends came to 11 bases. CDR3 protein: CASSQVPSRGYTF. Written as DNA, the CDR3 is TGCGCCAGCAGCCAAGTCCCATCTAGGGGCTACACCTTC.

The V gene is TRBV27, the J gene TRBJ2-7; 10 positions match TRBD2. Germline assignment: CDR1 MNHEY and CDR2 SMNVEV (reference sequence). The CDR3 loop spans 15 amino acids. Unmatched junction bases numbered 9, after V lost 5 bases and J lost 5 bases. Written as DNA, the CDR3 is TGTGCCAGCAGTCTAGCGGGAGCTCTTCGGGACGAGCAGTACTTC. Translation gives CASSLAGALRDEQYF.

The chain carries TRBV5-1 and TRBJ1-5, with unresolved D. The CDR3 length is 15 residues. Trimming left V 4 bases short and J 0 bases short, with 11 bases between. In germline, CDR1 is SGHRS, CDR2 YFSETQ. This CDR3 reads CASSPTGNSNQPQHF. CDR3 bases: TGCGCCAGCAGCCCGACGGGGAATAGCAATCAGCCCCAGCATTTT.

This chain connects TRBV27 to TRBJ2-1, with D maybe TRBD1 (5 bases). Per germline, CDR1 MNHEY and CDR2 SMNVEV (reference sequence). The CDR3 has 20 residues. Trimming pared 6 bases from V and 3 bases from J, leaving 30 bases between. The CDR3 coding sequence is TGTGCCAGCAGCCGCAGGGCGGAATTAGGGGTTAACCTATACTACAATGAGCAGTTCTTC. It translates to CASSRRAELGVNLYYNEQFF.

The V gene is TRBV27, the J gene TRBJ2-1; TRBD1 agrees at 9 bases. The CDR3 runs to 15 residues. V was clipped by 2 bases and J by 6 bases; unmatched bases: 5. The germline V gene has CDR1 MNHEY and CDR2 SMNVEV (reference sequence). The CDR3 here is CASSLAGQGINEQFF. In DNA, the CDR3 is TGTGCCAGCAGTTTAGCGGGACAGGGCATCAATGAGCAGTTCTTC.

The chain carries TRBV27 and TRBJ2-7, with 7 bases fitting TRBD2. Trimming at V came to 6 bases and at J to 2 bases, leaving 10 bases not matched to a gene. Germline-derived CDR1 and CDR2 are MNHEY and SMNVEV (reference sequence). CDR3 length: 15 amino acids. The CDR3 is CASSPTSIPPYEQYF. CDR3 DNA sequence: TGTGCCAGCAGCCCGACTAGCATCCCTCCCTACGAGCAGTACTTC.

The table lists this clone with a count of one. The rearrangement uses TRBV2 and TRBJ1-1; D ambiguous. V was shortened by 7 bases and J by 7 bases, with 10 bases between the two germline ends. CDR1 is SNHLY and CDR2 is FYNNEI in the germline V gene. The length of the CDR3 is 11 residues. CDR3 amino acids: CASTQSGEAFF. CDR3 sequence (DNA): TGTGCCAGCACCCAGTCAGGTGAAGCTTTCTTT.

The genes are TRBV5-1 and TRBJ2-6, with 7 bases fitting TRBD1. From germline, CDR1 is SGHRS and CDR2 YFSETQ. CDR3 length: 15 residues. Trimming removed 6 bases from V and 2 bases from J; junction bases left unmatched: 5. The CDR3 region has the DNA TGCGCCAGCACCATGACAGGGACTGGGGCCAACGTCCTGACTTTC. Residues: CASTMTGTGANVLTF.

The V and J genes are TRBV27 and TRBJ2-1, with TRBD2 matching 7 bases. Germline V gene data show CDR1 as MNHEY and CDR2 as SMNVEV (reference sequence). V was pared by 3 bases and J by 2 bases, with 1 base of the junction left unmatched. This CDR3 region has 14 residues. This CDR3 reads CASSLGGAYNEQFF. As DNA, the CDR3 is TGTGCCAGCAGTTTGGGGGGGGCCTACAATGAGCAGTTCTTC.

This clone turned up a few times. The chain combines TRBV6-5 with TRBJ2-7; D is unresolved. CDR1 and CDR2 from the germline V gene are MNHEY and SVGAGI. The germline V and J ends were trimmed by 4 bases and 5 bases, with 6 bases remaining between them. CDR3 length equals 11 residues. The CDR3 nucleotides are TGTGCCAGCAGTTTCGGAGACGAGCAGTACTTC. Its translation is CASSFGDEQYF.

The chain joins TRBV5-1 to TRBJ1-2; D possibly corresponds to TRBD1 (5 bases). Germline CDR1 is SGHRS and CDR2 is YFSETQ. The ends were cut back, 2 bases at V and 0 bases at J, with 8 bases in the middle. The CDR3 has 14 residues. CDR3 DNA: TGCGCCAGCAGCTTACAGGTAGCTAACTATGGCTACACCTTC. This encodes CASSLQVANYGYTF.

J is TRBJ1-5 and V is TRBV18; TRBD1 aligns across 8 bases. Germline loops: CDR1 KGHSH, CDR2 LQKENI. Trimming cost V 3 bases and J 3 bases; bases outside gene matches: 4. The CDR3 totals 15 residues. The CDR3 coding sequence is TGTGCCAGCTCACCCGGACAGGGATACAATCAGCCCCAGCATTTT. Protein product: CASSPGQGYNQPQHF.

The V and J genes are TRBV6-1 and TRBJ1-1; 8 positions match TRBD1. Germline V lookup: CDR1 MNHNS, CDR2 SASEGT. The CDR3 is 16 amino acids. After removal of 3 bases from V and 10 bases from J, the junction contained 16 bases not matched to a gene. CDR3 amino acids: CASSDRGQVSTAAAFF. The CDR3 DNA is TGTGCCAGCAGTGACAGGGGGCAAGTGTCGACGGCAGCAGCTTTCTTT.

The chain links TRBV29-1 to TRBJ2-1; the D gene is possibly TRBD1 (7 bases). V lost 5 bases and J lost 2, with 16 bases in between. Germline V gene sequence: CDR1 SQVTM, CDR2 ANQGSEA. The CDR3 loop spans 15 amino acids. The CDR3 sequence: CSVLARGRTYNEQFF. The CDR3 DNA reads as TGCAGCGTTCTAGCCAGGGGGAGGACCTACAATGAGCAGTTCTTC.

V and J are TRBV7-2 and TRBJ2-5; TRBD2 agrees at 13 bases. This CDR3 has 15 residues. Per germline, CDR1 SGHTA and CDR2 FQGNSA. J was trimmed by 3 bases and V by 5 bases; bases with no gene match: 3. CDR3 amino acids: CASSLTSGREETQYF. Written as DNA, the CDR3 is TGTGCCAGCAGCCTAACTAGCGGGAGGGAAGAGACCCAGTACTTC.

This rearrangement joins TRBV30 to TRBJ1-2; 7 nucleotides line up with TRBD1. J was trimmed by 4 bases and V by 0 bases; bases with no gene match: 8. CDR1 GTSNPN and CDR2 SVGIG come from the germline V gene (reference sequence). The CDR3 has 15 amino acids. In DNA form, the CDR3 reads TGTGCCTGGAGTGTACTTGGAGCAGGGGGCTATGGCTACACCTTC. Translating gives CAWSVLGAGGYGYTF.